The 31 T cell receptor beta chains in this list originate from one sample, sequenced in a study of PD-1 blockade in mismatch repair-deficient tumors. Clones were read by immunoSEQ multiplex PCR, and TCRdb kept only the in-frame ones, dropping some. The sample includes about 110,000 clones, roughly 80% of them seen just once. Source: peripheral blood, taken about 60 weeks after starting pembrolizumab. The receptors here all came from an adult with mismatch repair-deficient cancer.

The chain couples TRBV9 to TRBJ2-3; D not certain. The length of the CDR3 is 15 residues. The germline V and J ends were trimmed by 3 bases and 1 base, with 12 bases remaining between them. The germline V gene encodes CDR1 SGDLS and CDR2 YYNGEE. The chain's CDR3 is CASSAIRTGTDTQYF. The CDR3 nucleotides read TGTGCCAGCAGCGCCATCCGCACTGGCACAGATACGCAGTATTTT.

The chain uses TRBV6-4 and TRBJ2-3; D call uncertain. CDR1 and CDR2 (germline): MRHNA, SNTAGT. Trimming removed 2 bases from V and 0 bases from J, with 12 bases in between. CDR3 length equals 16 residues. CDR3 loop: CASSDLADSSTDTQYF. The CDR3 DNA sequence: TGTGCCAGCAGTGACCTGGCGGATTCTAGCACAGATACGCAGTATTTT.

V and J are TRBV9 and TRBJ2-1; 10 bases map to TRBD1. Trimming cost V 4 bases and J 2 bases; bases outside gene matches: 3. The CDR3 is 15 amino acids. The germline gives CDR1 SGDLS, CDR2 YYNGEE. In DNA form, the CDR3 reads TGTGCCAGCAGCCCGGGACAGGGGACCTACAATGAGCAGTTCTTC. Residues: CASSPGQGTYNEQFF.

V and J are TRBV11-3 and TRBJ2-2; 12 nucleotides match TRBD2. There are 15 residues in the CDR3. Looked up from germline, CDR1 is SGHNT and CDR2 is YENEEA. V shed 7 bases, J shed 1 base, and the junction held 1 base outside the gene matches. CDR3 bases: TGTGCCAGCATGGGACTAGCGGGGAACACCGGGGAGCTGTTTTTT. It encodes CASMGLAGNTGELFF.

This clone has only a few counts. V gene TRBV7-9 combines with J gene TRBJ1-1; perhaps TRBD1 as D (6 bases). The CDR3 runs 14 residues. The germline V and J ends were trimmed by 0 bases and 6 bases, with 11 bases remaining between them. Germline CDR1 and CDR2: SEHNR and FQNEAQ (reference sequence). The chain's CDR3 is CASSLARGIPEAFF. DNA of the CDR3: TGTGCCAGCAGCTTAGCGAGGGGGATCCCTGAAGCTTTCTTT.

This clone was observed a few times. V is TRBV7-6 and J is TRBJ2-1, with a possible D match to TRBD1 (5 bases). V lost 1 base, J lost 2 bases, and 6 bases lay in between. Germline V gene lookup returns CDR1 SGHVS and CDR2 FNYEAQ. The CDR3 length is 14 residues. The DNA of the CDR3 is TGTGCCAGCAGCTTAGGACAGACCTACAATGAGCAGTTCTTC. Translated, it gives CASSLGQTYNEQFF.

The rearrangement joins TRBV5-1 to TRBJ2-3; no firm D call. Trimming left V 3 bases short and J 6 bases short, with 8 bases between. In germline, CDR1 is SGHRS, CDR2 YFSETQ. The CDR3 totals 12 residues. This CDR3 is CASSSSLDTQYF. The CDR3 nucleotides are TGCGCCAGCAGCTCGAGCCTGGATACGCAGTATTTT.

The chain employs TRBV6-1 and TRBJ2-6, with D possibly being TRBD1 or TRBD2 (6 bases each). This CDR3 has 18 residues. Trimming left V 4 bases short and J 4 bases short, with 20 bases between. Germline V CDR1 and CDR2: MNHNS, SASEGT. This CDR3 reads CASSVDVPQGGGANVLTF. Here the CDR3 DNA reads TGTGCCAGCAGTGTGGATGTCCCACAGGGAGGAGGGGCCAACGTCCTGACTTTC.

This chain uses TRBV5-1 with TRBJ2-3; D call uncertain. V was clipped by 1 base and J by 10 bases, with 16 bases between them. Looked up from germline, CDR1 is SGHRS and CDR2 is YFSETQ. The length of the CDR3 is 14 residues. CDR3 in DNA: TGCGCCAGCAGCTTGTCCCTGACCCCTGGCGCGCAGTATTTT. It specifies CASSLSLTPGAQYF.

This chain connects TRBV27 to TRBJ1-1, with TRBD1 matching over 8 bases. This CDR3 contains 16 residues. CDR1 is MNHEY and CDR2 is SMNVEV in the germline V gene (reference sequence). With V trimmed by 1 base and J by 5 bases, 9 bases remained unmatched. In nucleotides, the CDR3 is TGTGCCAGCAGTTTATTCGGTACAGGGGGGGGAACTGAAGCTTTCTTT. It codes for CASSLFGTGGGTEAFF.

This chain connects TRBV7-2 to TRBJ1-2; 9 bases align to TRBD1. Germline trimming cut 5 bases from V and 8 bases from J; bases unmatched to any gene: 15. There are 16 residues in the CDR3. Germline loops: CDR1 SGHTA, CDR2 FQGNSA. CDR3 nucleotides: TGTGCCAGCAGCCCAGGGACAGGGAAGGAGATACGGGGCTACACCTTC. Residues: CASSPGTGKEIRGYTF. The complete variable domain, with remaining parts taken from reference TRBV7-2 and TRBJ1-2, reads GAGVSQSPSNKVTEKGKDVELRCDPISGHTALYWYRQSLGQGLEFLIYFQGNSAPDKSGLPSDRFSAERTGGSVSTLTIQRTQQEDSAVYLCASSPGTGKEIRGYTFGSGTRLTVV.

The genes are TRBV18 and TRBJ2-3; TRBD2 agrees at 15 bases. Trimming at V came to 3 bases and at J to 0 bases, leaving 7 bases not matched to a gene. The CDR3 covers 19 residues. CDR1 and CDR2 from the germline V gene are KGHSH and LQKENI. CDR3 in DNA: TGTGCCAGCTCACCCCGACGGACTAGCGGGAGGGCCAGCACAGATACGCAGTATTTT. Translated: CASSPRRTSGRASTDTQYF.

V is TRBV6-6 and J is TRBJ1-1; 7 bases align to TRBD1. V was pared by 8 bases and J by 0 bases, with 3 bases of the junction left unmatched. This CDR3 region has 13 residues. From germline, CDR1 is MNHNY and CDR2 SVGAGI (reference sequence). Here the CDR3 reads CASGGQLNTEAFF. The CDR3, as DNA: TGTGCCAGCGGGGGACAGTTGAACACTGAAGCTTTCTTT.

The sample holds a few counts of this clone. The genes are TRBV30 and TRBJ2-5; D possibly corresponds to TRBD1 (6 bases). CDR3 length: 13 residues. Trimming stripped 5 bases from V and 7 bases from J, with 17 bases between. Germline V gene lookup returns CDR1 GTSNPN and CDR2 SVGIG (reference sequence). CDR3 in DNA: TGTGCCTGGCAAAAGACAGGCCGGGGGACCCAGTACTTC. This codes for CAWQKTGRGTQYF.

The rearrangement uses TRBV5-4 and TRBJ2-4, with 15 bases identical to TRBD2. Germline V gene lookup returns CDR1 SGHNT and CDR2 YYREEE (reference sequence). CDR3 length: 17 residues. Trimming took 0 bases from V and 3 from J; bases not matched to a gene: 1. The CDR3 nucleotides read TGTGCCAGCAGCTTGGGGACTAGCGGGAGGGGCAAAAACATTCAGTACTTC. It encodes CASSLGTSGRGKNIQYF.

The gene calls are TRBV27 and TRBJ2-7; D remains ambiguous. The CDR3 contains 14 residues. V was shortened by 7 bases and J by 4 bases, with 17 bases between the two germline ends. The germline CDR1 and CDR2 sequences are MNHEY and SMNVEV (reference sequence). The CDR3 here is CASKSSGMNYEQYF. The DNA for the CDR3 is TGTGCCAGCAAATCATCAGGAATGAATTACGAGCAGTACTTC.

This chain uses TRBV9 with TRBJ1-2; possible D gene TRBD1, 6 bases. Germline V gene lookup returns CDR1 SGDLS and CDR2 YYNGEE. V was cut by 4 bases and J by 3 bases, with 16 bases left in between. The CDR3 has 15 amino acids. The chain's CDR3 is CASSHWKDRHYGYTF. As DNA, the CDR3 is TGTGCCAGCAGCCATTGGAAAGACAGGCACTATGGCTACACCTTC.

DNA for the CDR3: TGTGCCAGTAGGCTGACAGGGGCCGGAGAGAACACTGAAGCTTTCTTT. Translating it yields CASRLTGAGENTEAFF. This chain connects TRBV19 to TRBJ1-1, with 8 bases that match TRBD1. The germline gives CDR1 LNHDA, CDR2 SQIVND (reference sequence). The CDR3 totals 16 residues. J gave up 1 base and V 6 bases, and 10 bases lay outside the gene matches. Full variable domain (rest looked up from reference TRBV19 and TRBJ1-1): DGGITQSPKYLFRKEGQNVTLSCEQNLNHDAMYWYRQDPGQGLRLIYYSQIVNDFQKGDIAEGYSVSREKKESFPLTVTSAQKNPTAFYLCASRLTGAGENTEAFFGQGTRLTVV.

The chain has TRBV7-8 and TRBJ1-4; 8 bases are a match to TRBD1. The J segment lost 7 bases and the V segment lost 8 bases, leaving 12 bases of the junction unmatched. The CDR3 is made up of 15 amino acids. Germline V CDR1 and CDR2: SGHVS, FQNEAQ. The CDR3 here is CASGLSGQGGEKLFF. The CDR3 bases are TGTGCCAGCGGCCTCTCAGGACAGGGTGGTGAAAAACTGTTTTTT.

CDR3 coding DNA: TGTGCCAGCAGTTACTCGGGACAGGGGGCGAATGGCTACACCTTC. It specifies CASSYSGQGANGYTF. The chain employs TRBV6-5 and TRBJ1-2, with 12 nucleotides matching TRBD1. Germline lookup yields CDR1 MNHEY and CDR2 SVGAGI. The CDR3 spans 15 residues. With 0 bases clipped from V and 6 bases from J, the junction kept 2 bases outside the gene matches.

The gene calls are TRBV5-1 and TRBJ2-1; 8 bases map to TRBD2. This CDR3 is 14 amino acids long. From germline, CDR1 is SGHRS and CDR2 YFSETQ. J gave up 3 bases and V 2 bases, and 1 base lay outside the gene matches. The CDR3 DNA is TGCGCCAGCAGCTTCACTAGCGGCTACAATGAGCAGTTCTTC. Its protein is CASSFTSGYNEQFF.

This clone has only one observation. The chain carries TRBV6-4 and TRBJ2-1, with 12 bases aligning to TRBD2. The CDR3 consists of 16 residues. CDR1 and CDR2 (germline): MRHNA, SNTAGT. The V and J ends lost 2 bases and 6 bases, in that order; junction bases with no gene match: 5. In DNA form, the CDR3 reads TGTGCCAGCAGTGACCAGGGACTAGCGGGCAGCAATGAGCAGTTCTTC. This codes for CASSDQGLAGSNEQFF.

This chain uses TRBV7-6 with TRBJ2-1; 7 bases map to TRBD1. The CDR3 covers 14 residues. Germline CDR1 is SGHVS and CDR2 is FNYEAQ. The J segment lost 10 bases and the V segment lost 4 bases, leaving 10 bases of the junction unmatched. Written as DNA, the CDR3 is TGTGCCAGCAGCTCCCGACAGGGCCTGGGCGAGCAGTTCTTC. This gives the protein CASSSRQGLGEQFF.

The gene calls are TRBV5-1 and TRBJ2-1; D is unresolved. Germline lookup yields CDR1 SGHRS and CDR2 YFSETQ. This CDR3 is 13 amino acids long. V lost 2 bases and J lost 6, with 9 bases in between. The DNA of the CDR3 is TGCGCCAGCAGCTTATCCCCATTCAATGAGCAGTTCTTC. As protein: CASSLSPFNEQFF.

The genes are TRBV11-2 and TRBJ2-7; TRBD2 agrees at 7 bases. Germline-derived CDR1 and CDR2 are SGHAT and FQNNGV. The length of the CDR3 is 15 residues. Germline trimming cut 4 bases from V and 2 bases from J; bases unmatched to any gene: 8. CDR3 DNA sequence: TGTGCCAGCAGCTCCCCCTCTAGCGGAACCTACGAGCAGTACTTC. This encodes CASSSPSSGTYEQYF. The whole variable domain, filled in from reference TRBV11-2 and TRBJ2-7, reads EAGVAQSPRYKIIEKRQSVAFWCNPISGHATLYWYQQILGQGPKLLIQFQNNGVVDDSQLPKDRFSAERLKGVDSTLKIQPAKLEDSAVYLCASSSPSSGTYEQYFGPGTRLTVT.

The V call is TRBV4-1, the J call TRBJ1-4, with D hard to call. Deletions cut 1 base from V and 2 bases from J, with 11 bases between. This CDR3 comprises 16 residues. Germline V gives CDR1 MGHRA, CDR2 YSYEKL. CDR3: CASSQGPTGTNEKLFF. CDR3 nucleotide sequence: TGCGCCAGCAGCCAAGGCCCGACGGGGACTAATGAAAAACTGTTTTTT.

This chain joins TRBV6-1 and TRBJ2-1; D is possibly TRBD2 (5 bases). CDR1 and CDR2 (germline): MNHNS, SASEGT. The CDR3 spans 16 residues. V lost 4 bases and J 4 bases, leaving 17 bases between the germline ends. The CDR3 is CASSAPVLAVYNEQFF. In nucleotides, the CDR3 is TGTGCCAGCAGTGCCCCGGTCCTAGCAGTTTACAATGAGCAGTTCTTC.

The CDR3 nucleotides read TGTGCCAGCAGGTCATCCCGGGGACAGGGTTGGCGCGAGCAGTTCTTC. Protein: CASRSSRGQGWREQFF. The gene calls are TRBV7-9 and TRBJ2-1, with 9 bases lining up with TRBD1. Germline V gives CDR1 SEHNR, CDR2 FQNEAQ (reference sequence). V lost 6 bases and J lost 10; bases outside the gene matches: 16. This CDR3 is 16 amino acids long. Using reference TRBV7-9 and TRBJ2-1 for the parts outside the CDR3, the full variable domain is DTGVSQNPRHKITKRGQNVTFRCDPISEHNRLYWYRQTLGQGPEFLTYFQNEAQLEKSRLLSDRFSAERPKGSFSTLEIQRTEQGDSAMYLCASRSSRGQGWREQFFGPGTRLTVL.

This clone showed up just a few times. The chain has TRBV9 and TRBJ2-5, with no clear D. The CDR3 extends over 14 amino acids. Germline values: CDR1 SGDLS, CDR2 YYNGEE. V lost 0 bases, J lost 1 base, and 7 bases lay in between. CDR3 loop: CASSVGSIQETQYF. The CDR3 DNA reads TGTGCCAGCAGCGTAGGTAGCATCCAAGAGACCCAGTACTTC.

The CDR3 DNA reads TGTGCCAGCAGTCCCGCGTTTCGTACCGAGCAGTACTTC. It is translated as CASSPAFRTEQYF. The rearrangement joins TRBV6-6 to TRBJ2-7; no clear D gene. V shed 5 bases and J shed 6 bases, with 14 bases lying between them. Germline V CDR1 and CDR2: MNHNY, SVGAGI (reference sequence). CDR3 length equals 13 residues.

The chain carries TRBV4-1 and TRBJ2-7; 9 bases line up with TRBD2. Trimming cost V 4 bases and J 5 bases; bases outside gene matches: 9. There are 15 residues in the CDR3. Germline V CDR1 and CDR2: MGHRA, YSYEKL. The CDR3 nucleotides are TGCGCCAGCAGCCCGAACCTAGCGGGAATGAACGAGCAGTACTTC. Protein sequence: CASSPNLAGMNEQYF.